The clone carrying this T cell receptor beta chain was seen many times. What it recognizes is unknown. Germline CDR1 reads DFQATT; CDR2 reads SNEGSKA (reference sequence). This CDR3 has 15 amino acids. Unmatched junction bases numbered 11, after V lost 7 bases and J lost 4 bases. The data belong to a study of T-cell reconstitution after alpha-beta-depleted transplantation in children. The study, taken as a whole, reports: It was surviving recipient T cells and thymic progenitors that gave some patients high TCRbeta diversity at day 60. Diversity and T-cell counts at one year after transplant derived mostly from new T cells. Reported findings indicate that, about two months after transplant, alpha-beta T cells came from several hundred expanded clones, which were derived from non-depleted graft cells.

Using unique molecular identifiers, the investigators prepared the TCRbeta library. MiXCR, applied by TCRdb to the PCR reads, yields one record per CDR3 protein. Of around 580,000 distinct CDR3 sequences in the sample, under 30% are singletons; the top ten hold roughly 15%. The TCR comes from a boy under two years old who had a stem cell transplant for acute myeloid leukemia, so the T cells may come from the graft donor. Sequenced here: PBMCs, mostly from graft donor cells, sampled 360 days after TCRalphabeta/CD19-depleted stem cell transplant. This chain connects TRBV20-1 to TRBJ2-3; the match to TRBD1 covers 10 bases. This CDR3 is CSVLLDRGRPDTQYF. DNA of the CDR3: TGCAGTGTTCTTCTCGACAGGGGGCGCCCAGATACGCAGTATTTT.